The clone carrying this T cell receptor beta chain was seen a single time. Its target is unknown. This entry belongs to a study of cytomegalovirus exposure and HLA in healthy donors. Study-wide findings and caveats: Further analysis, carried out later, found HLA-associated TCR beta chains more clonally expanded than equally common other chains. For TCR beta chains, V- and J-gene trimming was later linked to a missense DCLRE1C variant. Approximately 160 TCR beta chains were listed as cytomegalovirus-associated.

V lost 5 bases to trimming and J lost 5 bases; unmatched junction nucleotides: 6. Germline lookup yields CDR1 SGHAT and CDR2 FQDESV (reference sequence). The CDR3 consists of 13 residues. The PCR ran on 60 Vbeta and 13 Jbeta primers. Generated by immunoSEQ multiplex PCR, the TCRdb table keeps only in-frame clones and is missing some. The sample includes approximately 130,000 clones, approximately 85% of them seen just once. This clonotype originated in a boy aged 5-17 years in good health and CMV-seronegative. V gene TRBV11-1 combines with J gene TRBJ2-7, with 7 bases aligning to TRBD1. The sample consisted of PBMCs. The CDR3 loop is CASSADRPHEQYF. CDR3 sequence (DNA): TGTGCCAGCAGCGCGGACAGGCCGCACGAGCAGTACTTC.